Listed here is a single T cell receptor beta chain. The data are from a study of response to subunit inactivated influenza vaccine. TCRdb re-called the RT-PCR reads with MiXCR, one entry per CDR3 protein. The table includes 450,000 to 500,000 distinct CDR3 sequences, roughly 9.8% detected once. The specimen was PBMCs from blood, collected roughly 46 days after vaccination. This receptor was obtained from a man in his forties or fifties who received an inactivated influenza vaccine.

CDR3 sequence (DNA): TGTGCCAGCAGCGCAGGGGGTGACACTGAAGCTTTCTTT. Protein product: CASSAGGDTEAFF. The chain combines TRBV7-9 with TRBJ1-1; 7 bases are a match to TRBD1. Germline trimming cut 5 bases from V and 3 bases from J; bases unmatched to any gene: 3. Per germline, CDR1 SEHNR and CDR2 FQNEAQ (reference sequence). This CDR3 is built from 13 residues. Full variable domain (remainder filled in from reference TRBV7-9 and TRBJ1-1): DTGVSQNPRHKITKRGQNVTFRCDPISEHNRLYWYRQTLGQGPEFLTYFQNEAQLEKSRLLSDRFSAERPKGSFSTLEIQRTEQGDSAMYLCASSAGGDTEAFFGQGTRLTVV.